This T cell receptor beta chain is from a study of beta chain features in type 1 diabetes. Staining for CD45RO/CCR7/CD25/CD127/CD95/CD27 allowed sorting of CD4+ naive, central memory, regulatory and stem cell-like memory cells. The ends lost 0 bases at V and 7 bases at J; junction bases unmatched: 11. This CDR3 comprises 19 residues. Looked up from germline, CDR1 is PRHDT and CDR2 is FYEKMQ (reference sequence). cDNA synthesis used the whole RNA isolate, giving expressed TCRB sequences. Naive, central memory and regulatory T cell samples averaged roughly 4 million reads. Some clones are missing from TCRdb's copy, which holds only in-frame ones; the method was immunoSEQ multiplex PCR. Among around 300,000 clones, less than 15% were seen once, and the ten largest hold approximately 7%.

The source is a man in his thirties or forties in good health. Sequenced: central memory CD4+ T cells from blood. This chain uses TRBV13 with TRBJ2-1, with 14 bases identical to TRBD2. This CDR3 reads CASSLGGLAGGGMGNEQFF. As DNA, the CDR3 is TGTGCCAGCAGCTTAGGTGGACTAGCGGGAGGAGGAATGGGGAATGAGCAGTTCTTC.